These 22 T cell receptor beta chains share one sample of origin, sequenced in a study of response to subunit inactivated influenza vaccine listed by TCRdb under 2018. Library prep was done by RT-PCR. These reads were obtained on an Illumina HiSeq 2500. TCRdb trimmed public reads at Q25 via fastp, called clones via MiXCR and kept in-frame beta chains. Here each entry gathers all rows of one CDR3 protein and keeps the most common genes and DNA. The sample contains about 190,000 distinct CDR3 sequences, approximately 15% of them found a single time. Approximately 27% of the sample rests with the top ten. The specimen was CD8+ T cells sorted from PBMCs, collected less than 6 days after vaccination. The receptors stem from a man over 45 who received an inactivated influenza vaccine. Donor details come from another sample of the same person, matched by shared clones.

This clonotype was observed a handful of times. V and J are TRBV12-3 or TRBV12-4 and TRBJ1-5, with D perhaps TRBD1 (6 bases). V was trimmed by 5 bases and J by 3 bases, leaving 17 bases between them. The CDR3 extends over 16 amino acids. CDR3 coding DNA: TGTGCCAGCAGTCCTCCCAGGGGTATCGCCAATCAGCCCCAGCATTTT. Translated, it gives CASSPPRGIANQPQHF.

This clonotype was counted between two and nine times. The CDR3 is CASSRGLAGSGEQFF. The CDR3 DNA is TGCGCCAGCAGCCGAGGACTAGCGGGATCGGGTGAGCAGTTCTTC. The chain employs TRBV4-1 and TRBJ2-1, with 12 bases matching TRBD2. V lost 4 bases to trimming and J lost 9 bases; unmatched junction nucleotides: 7. The V gene's germline CDR1 is MGHRA and CDR2 YSYEKL. This CDR3 comprises 15 residues.

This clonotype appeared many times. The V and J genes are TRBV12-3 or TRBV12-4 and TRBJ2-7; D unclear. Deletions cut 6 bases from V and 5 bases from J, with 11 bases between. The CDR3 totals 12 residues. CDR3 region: CASSPGADEQYF. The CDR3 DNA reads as TGTGCCAGCAGCCCAGGAGCAGACGAGCAGTACTTC.

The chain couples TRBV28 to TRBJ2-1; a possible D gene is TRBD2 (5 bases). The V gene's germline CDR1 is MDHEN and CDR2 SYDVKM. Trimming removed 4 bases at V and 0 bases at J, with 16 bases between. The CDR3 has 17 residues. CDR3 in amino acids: CASSSSGGSSSYNEQFF. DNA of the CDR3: TGTGCCAGCAGTTCCAGCGGCGGGTCTAGCTCCTACAATGAGCAGTTCTTC.

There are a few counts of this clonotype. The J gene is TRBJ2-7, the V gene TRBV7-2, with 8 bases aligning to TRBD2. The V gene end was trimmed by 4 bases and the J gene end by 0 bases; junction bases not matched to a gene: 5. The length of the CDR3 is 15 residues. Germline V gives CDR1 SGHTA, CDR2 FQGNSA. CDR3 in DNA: TGTGCCAGCAGCTCGATAGCGGGGCGCTCCTACGAGCAGTACTTC. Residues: CASSSIAGRSYEQYF.

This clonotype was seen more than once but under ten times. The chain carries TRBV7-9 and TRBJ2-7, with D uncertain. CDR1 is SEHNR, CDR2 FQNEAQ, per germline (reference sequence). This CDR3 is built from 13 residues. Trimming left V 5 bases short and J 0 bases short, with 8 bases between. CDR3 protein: CASSSLGSYEQYF. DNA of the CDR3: TGTGCCAGCAGCAGTCTGGGCTCCTACGAGCAGTACTTC. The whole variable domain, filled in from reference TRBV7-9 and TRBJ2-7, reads DTGVSQNPRHKITKRGQNVTFRCDPISEHNRLYWYRQTLGQGPEFLTYFQNEAQLEKSRLLSDRFSAERPKGSFSTLEIQRTEQGDSAMYLCASSSLGSYEQYFGPGTRLTVT.

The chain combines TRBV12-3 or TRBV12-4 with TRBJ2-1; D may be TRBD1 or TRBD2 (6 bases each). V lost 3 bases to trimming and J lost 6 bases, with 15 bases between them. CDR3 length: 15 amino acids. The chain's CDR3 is CASSFPGALLNEQFF. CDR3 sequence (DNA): TGTGCCAGCAGTTTCCCGGGGGCGCTCCTCAATGAGCAGTTCTTC.

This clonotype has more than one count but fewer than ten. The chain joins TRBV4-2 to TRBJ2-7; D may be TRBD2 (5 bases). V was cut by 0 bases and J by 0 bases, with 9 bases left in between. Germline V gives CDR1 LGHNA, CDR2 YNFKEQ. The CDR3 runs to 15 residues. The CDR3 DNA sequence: TGTGCCAGCAGCCAAGAGGAGGTGGTCTCCTACGAGCAGTACTTC. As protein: CASSQEEVVSYEQYF.

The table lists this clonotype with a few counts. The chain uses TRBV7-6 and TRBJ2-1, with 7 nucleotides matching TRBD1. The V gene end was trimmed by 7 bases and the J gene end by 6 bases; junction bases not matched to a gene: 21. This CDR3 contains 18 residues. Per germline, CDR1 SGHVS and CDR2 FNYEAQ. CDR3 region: CASTDRSFFQGEGNEQFF. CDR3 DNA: TGTGCCAGCACCGATCGTAGCTTTTTTCAGGGGGAAGGCAATGAGCAGTTCTTC.

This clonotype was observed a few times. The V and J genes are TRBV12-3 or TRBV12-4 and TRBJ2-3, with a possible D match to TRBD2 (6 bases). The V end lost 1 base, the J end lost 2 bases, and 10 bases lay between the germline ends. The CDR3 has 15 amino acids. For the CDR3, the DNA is TGTGCCAGCAGTTTAGGGGGGGTACACACAGATACGCAGTATTTT. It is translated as CASSLGGVHTDTQYF.

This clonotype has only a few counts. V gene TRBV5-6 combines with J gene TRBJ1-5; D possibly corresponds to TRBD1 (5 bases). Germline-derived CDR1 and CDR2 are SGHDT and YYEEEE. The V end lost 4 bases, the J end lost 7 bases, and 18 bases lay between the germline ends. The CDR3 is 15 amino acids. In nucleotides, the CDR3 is TGTGCCAGCAGCAATTACGGGACGGGGCGGCAGCCCCAGCATTTT. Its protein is CASSNYGTGRQPQHF.

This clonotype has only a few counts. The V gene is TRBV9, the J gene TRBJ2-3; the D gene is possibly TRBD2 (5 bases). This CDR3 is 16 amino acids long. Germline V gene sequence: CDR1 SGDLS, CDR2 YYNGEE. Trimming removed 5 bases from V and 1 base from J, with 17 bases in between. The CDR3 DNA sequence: TGTGCCAGCAGTCGACCGAGTGGGAGCGGCACAGATACGCAGTATTTT. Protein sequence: CASSRPSGSGTDTQYF.

CDR3 DNA: TGTGCCAGCAGTTTAGCGCGCCCTGAGCAGTTCTTC. Translation: CASSLARPEQFF. This chain links TRBV12-3 or TRBV12-4 with TRBJ2-1; D is undetermined. Deletions cut 0 bases from V and 9 bases from J, with 6 bases between. The length of the CDR3 is 12 residues.

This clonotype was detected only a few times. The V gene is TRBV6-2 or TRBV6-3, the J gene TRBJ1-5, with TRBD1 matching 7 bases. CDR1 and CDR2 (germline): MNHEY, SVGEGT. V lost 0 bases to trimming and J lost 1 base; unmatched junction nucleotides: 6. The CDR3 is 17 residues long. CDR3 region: CASSYSLGRGSNQPQHF. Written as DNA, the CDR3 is TGTGCCAGCAGTTACTCGTTGGGCAGGGGGAGCAATCAGCCCCAGCATTTT.

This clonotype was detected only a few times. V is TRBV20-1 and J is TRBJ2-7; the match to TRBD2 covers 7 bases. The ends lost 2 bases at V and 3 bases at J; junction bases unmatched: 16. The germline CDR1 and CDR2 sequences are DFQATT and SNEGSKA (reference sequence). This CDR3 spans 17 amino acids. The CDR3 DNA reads TGCAGTGCTAGACCTGGGGGAGGGGACCTATACGGCTACGAGCAGTACTTC. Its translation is CSARPGGGDLYGYEQYF.

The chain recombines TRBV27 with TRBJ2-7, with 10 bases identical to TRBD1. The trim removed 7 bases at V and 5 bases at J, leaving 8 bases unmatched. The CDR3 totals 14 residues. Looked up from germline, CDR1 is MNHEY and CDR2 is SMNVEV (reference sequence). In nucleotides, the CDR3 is TGTGCCAGCATCCCGACAGGGGGCGCTGACGAGCAGTACTTC. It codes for CASIPTGGADEQYF.

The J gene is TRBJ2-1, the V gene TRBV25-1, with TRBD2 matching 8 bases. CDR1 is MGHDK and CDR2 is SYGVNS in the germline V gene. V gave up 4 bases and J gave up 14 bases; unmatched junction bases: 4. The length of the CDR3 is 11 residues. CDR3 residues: CASSVTGGKFF. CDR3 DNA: TGTGCCAGCAGTGTAACGGGAGGGAAGTTCTTC.

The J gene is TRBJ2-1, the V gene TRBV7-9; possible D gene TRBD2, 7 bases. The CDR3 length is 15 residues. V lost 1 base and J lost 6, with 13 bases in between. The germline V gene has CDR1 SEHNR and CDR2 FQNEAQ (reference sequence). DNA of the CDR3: TGTGCCAGCAGCTTAGTCGGGGGGCTCGGCAATGAGCAGTTCTTC. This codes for CASSLVGGLGNEQFF.

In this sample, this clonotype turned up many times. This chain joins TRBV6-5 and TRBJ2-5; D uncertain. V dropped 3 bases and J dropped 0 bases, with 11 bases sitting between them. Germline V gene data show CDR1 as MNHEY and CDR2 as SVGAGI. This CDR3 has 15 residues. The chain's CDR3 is CASSYNLGHQETQYF. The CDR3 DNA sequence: TGTGCCAGCAGTTATAATCTGGGCCACCAAGAGACCCAGTACTTC.

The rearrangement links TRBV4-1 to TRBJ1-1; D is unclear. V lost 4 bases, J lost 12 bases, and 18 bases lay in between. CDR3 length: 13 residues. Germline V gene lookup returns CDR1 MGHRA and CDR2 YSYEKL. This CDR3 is CASSLDVDRSSFF. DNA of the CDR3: TGCGCCAGCAGCCTAGACGTGGACCGGAGCTCTTTCTTT.

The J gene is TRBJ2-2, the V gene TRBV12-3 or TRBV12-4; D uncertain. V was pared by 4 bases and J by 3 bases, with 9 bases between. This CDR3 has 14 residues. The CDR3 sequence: CASSSSTDTGELFF. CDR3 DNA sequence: TGTGCCAGCAGTTCCAGTACGGACACCGGGGAGCTGTTTTTT.

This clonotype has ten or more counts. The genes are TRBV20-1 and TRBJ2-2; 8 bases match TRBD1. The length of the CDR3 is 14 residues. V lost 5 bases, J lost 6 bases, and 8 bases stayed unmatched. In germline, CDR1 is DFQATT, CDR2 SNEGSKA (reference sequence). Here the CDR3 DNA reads TGCAGTGCTGAACAGCGGACAGGGCCCGGGGAGCTGTTTTTT. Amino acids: CSAEQRTGPGELFF.